The clone carrying this T cell receptor (beta chain) was observed many times. Its antigen remains unknown. This sample was included in a study of spatial heterogeneity in lung cancer. At the level of the study: Consistent detection of more beta-chain than alpha-chain sequences was observed. In raw reads, more than 8.5 appearances on average were recorded for each unique TCR and UMI combination.

Trimming took off 4 bases at V and 2 bases at J, with 13 bases between the two ends. Germline CDR1 is SGHKS and CDR2 is YYEKEE (reference sequence). The CDR3 length is 15 residues. The study's findings and limits: Resection saw ubiquitous expanded tumor TCRs appear in blood more than follow-up did.

The time point was: sample taken at primary tumor resection. Patients with untreated early-stage non-small cell lung cancer, numbering 72, were the donors. MiXCR, run by TCRdb on the 5' RACE reads, gives a single entry per CDR3 protein. The data contain approximately 49,000 distinct CDR3 sequences, roughly 5.2% of them singletons. Source: PBMCs, taken at surgery. The source of this sequence is a male donor with early-stage non-small cell lung cancer. V and J are TRBV5-5 and TRBJ1-5, with D hard to call. DNA for the CDR3: TGTGCCAGCAGCAACGCACATATTGGCAATCAGCCCCAGCATTTT. It encodes CASSNAHIGNQPQHF.